This TCR beta chain was observed in a study of T-cell memory formation after mild COVID-19. Background on the study: There were largely donor-specific TCR clusters.

In its sample, this clonotype was seen a few times. Its specificity is not known. TCRdb fed the 5' RACE reads into MiXCR, producing one record per CDR3 protein. The repertoire holds a few hundred thousand distinct CDR3 sequences, with around 21% as singletons. The CDR3 runs 15 residues. From germline, CDR1 is KGHSH and CDR2 LQKENI. V trimming: 5 bases; J trimming: 4 bases; junction bases outside the gene matches: 6. Study-wide results and caveats: The finding that pre-infection memory included some responding clones suggested that cross-reactive memory joined.

This receptor was obtained from an adult woman who had mild COVID-19 (a few samples of this study predate the infection). Cell type and time point are not known. This chain links TRBV18 with TRBJ2-1, with 9 bases fitting TRBD2. Sequencing was carried out using PBMCs or a T cell subset sorted from them (not recorded which). CDR3 residues: CASSDLAGFYNEQFF. CDR3 bases: TGTGCCAGCTCAGATCTAGCGGGATTTTACAATGAGCAGTTCTTC.